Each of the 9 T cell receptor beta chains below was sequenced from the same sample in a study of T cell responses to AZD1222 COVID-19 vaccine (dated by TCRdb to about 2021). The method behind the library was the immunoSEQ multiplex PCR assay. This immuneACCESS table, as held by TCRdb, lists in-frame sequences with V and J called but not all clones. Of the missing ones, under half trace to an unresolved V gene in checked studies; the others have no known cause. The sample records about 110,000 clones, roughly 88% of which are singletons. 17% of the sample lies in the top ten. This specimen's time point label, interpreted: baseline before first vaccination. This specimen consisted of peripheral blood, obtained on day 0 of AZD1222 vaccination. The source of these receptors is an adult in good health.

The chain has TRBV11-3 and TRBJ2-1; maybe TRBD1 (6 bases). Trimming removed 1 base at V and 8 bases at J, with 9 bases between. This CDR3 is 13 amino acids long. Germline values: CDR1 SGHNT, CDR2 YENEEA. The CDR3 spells CASSLASGDEQFF. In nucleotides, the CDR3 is TGTGCCAGCAGCTTAGCGTCAGGGGATGAGCAGTTCTTC.

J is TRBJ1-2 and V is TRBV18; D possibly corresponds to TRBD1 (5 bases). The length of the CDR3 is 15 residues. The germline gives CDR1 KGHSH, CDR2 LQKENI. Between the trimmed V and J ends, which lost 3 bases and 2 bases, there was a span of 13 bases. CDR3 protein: CASSPGRGRNYGYTF. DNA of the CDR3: TGTGCCAGCTCACCTGGGAGGGGTCGAAACTATGGCTACACCTTC.

Here the CDR3 DNA reads TGTGCCAGCAGTTACCAGACAGGGGGGCATTCACCCCTCCACTTT. It encodes CASSYQTGGHSPLHF. The rearrangement links TRBV6-2 or TRBV6-3 to TRBJ1-6, with 9 bases fitting TRBD1. In germline, CDR1 is MNHEY, CDR2 SVGEGT. This CDR3 has 15 amino acids. J was trimmed by 8 bases and V by 2 bases; bases with no gene match: 4.

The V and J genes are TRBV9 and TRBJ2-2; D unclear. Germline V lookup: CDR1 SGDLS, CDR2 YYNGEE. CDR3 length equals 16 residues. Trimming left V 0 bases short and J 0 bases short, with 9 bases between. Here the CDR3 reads CASSVGSAANTGELFF. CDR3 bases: TGTGCCAGCAGCGTAGGAAGCGCCGCGAACACCGGGGAGCTGTTTTTT.

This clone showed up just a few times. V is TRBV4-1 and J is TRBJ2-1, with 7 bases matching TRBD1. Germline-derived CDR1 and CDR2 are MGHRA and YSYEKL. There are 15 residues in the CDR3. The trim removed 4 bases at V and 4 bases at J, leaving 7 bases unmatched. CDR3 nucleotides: TGCGCCAGCAGCCCCCGGTTGGGACAGTACAATGAGCAGTTCTTC. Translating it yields CASSPRLGQYNEQFF.

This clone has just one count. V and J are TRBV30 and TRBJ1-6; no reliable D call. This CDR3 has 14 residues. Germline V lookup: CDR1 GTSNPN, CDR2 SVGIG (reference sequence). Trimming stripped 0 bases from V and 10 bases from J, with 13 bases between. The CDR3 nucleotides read TGTGCCTGGAGTGTCATAGGGAGAAACTCACCCCTCCACTTT. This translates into CAWSVIGRNSPLHF.

The CDR3: CASSPMGGGQETQYF. In DNA, the CDR3 is TGTGCCAGCAGCCCAATGGGGGGAGGCCAAGAGACCCAGTACTTC. The J gene is TRBJ2-5, the V gene TRBV7-9, with D possibly matching TRBD2 (6 bases). The CDR3 extends over 15 amino acids. CDR1 is SEHNR and CDR2 is FQNEAQ in the germline V gene (reference sequence). The ends were cut back, 5 bases at V and 1 base at J, with 14 bases in the middle.

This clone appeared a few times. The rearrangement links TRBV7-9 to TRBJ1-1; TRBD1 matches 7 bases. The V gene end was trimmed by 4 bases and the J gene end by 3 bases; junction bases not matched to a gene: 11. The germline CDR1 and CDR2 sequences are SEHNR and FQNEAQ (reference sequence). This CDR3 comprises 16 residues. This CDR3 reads CASSSPGVTGDTEAFF. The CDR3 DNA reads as TGTGCCAGCAGCTCCCCAGGGGTAACAGGGGACACTGAAGCTTTCTTT.

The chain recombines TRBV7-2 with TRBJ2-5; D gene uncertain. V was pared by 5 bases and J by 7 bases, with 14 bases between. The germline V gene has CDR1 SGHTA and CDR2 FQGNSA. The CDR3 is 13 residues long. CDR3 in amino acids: CASSDSRPGTQYF. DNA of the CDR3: TGTGCCAGCAGCGATAGCAGGCCGGGGACCCAGTACTTC.